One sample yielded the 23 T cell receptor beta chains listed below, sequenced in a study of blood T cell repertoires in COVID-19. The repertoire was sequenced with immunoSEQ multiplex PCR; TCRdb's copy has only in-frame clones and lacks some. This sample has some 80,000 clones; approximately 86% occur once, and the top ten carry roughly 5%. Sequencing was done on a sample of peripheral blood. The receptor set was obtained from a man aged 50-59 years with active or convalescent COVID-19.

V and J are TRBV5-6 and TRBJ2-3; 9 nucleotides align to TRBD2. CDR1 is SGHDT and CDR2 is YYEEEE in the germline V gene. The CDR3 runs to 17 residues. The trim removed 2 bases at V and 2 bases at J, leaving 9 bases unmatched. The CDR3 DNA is TGTGCCAGCAGCTTAGAGCGGGGGGCCGCCCTCACAGATACGCAGTATTTT. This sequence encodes CASSLERGAALTDTQYF.

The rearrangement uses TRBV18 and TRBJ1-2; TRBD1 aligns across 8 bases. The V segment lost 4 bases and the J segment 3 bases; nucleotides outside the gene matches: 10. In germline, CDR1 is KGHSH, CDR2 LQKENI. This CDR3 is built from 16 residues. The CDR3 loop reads CASSLFGGGQDYGYTF. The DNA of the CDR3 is TGTGCCAGCTCACTTTTTGGGGGGGGACAGGACTATGGCTACACCTTC.

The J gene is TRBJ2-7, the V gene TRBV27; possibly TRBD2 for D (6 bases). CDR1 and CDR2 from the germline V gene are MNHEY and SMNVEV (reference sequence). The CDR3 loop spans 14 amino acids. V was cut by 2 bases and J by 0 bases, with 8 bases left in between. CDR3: CASSLRRDSYEQYF. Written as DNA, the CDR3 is TGTGCCAGCAGTTTAAGGCGGGACTCCTACGAGCAGTACTTC.

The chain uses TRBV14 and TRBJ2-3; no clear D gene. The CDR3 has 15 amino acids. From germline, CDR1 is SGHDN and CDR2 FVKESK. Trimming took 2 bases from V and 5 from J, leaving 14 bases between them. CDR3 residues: CASSQRLAWIDTQYF. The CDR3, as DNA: TGTGCCAGCAGCCAAAGACTGGCTTGGATAGATACGCAGTATTTT.

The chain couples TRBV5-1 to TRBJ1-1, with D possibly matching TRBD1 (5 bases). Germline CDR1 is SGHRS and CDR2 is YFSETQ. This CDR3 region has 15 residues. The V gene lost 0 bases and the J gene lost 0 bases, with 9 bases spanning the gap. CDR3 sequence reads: CASSLDTGMNTEAFF. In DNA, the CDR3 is TGCGCCAGCAGCTTGGATACAGGCATGAACACTGAAGCTTTCTTT.

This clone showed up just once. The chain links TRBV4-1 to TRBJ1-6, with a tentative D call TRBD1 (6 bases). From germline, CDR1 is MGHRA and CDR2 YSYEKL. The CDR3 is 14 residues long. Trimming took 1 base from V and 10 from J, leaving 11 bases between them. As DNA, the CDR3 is TGCGCCAGCAGCCAAGGCACAGGGTACTCACCCCTCCACTTT. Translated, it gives CASSQGTGYSPLHF.

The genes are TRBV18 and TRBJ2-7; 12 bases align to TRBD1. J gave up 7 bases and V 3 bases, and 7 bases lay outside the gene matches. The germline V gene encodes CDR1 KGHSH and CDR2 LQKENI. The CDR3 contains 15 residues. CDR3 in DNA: TGTGCCAGCTCACCTCCGGGACAGGGGGCAGGGGAGCAGTACTTC. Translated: CASSPPGQGAGEQYF.

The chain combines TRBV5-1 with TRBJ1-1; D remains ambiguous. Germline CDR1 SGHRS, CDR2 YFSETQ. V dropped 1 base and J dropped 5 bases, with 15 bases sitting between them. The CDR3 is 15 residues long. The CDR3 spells CASSLLEGGRTEAFF. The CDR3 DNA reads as TGCGCCAGCAGCTTGCTGGAGGGAGGGCGGACTGAAGCTTTCTTT.

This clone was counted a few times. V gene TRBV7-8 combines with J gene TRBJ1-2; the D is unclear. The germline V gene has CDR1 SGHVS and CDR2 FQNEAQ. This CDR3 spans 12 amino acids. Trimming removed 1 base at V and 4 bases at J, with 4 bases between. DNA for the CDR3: TGTGCCAGCAGCTTAGGCGGCTATGGCTACACCTTC. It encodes CASSLGGYGYTF.

CDR3: CASSQDAGGGYGYTF. CDR3 nucleotide sequence: TGTGCCAGCAGCCAAGATGCAGGGGGAGGCTATGGCTACACCTTC. This sequence joins TRBV3-1 (or the pseudogene TRBV3-2) and TRBJ1-2; 7 bases match TRBD1. The germline V gene has CDR1 LGHDT and CDR2 YNNKEL (reference sequence). Trimming at V came to 0 bases and at J to 4 bases, leaving 5 bases not matched to a gene. CDR3 length: 15 amino acids.

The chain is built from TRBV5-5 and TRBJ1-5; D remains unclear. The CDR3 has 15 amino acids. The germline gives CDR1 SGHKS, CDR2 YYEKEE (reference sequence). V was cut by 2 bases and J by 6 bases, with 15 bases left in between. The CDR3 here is CASSFSFGLGQPQHF. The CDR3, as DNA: TGTGCCAGCAGCTTTAGTTTTGGGCTCGGTCAGCCCCAGCATTTT.

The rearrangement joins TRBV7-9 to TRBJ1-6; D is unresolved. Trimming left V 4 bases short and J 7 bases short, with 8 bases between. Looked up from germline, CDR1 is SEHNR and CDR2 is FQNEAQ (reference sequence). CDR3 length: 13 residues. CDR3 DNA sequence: TGTGCCAGCAGCTCAGGAGGGAATTCACCCCTCCACTTT. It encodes CASSSGGNSPLHF.

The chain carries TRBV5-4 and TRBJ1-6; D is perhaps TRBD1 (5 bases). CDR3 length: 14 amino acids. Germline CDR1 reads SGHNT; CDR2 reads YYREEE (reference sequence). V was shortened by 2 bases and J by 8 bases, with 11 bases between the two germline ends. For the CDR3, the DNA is TGTGCCAGCAGCTTCGGGGGGTTAGATTCACCCCTCCACTTT. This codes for CASSFGGLDSPLHF. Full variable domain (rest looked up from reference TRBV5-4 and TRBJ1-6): ETGVTQSPTHLIKTRGQQVTLRCSSQSGHNTVSWYQQALGQGPQFIFQYYREEENGRGNFPPRFSGLQFPNYSSELNVNALELDDSALYLCASSFGGLDSPLHFGNGTRLTVT.

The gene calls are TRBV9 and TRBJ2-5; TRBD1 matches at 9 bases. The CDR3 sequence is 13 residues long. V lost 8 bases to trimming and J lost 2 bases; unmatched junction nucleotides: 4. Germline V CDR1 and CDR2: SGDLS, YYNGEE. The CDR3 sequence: CASGDRGQETQYF. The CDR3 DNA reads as TGTGCCAGTGGCGACAGGGGGCAAGAGACCCAGTACTTC.

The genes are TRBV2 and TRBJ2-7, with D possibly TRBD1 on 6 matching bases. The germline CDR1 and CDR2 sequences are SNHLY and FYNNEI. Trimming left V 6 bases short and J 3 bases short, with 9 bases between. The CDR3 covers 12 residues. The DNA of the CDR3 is TGTGCCAGCAGCATACAGGGCTACGAGCAGTACTTC. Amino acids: CASSIQGYEQYF. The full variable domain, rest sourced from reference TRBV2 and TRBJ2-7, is EPEVTQTPSHQVTQMGQEVILRCVPISNHLYFYWYRQILGQKVEFLVSFYNNEISEKSEIFDDQFSVERPDGSNFTLKIRSTKLEDSAMYFCASSIQGYEQYFGPGTRLTVT.

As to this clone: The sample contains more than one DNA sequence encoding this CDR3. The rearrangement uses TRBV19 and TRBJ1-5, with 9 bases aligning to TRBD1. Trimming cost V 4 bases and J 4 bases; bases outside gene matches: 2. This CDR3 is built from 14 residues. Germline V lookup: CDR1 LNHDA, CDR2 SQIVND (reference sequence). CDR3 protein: CASSRDRENQPQHF. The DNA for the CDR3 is TGTGCCAGTAGTAGGGACAGGGAGAATCAGCCCCAGCATTTT.

This CDR3 reads CASSLEGSDYGYTF. In DNA form, the CDR3 reads TGCGCCAGCAGCTTGGAGGGGTCGGACTATGGCTACACCTTC. The chain carries TRBV5-1 and TRBJ1-2, with D perhaps matching TRBD1 (5 bases). This CDR3 is 14 amino acids long. Trimming removed 0 bases from V and 3 bases from J, with 9 bases in between. The V gene's germline CDR1 is SGHRS and CDR2 YFSETQ.

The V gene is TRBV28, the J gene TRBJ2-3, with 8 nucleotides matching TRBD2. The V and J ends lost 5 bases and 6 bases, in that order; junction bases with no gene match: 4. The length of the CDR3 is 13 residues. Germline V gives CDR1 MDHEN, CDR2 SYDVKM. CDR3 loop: CASSPGGGDTQYF. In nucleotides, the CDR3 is TGTGCCAGCAGTCCCGGCGGGGGGGATACGCAGTATTTT.

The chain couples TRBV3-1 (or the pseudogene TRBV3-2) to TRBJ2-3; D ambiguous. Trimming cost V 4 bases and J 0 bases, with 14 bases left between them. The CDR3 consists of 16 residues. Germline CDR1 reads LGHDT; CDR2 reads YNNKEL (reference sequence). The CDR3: CASSPKVLGSTDTQYF. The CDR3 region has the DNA TGTGCCAGCAGCCCCAAGGTCTTGGGCAGCACAGATACGCAGTATTTT.

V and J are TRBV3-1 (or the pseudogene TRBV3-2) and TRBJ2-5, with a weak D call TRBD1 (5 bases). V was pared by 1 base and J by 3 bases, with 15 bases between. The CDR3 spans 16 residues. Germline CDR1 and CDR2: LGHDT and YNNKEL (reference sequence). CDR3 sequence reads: CASSQAMMTVKETQYF. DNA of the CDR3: TGTGCCAGCAGCCAAGCGATGATGACAGTAAAAGAGACCCAGTACTTC.

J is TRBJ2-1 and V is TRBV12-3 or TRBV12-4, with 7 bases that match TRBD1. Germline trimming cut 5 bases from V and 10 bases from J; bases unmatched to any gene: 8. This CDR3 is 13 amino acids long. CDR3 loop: CASSATPGQEQFF. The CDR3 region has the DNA TGTGCCAGCAGTGCGACCCCGGGACAGGAGCAGTTCTTC.

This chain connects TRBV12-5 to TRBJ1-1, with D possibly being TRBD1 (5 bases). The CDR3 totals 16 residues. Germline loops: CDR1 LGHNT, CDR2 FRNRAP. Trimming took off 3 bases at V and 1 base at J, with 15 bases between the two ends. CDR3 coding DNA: TGTGCTAGTGGTTTCTCGACCGGAACAGGGAACACTGAAGCTTTCTTT. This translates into CASGFSTGTGNTEAFF. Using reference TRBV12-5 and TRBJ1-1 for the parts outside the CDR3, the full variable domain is DARVTQTPRHKVTEMGQEVTMRCQPILGHNTVFWYRQTMMQGLELLAYFRNRAPLDDSGMPKDRFSAEMPDATLATLKIQPSEPRDSAVYFCASGFSTGTGNTEAFFGQGTRLTVV.

The CDR3: CASSFWRDEETQYF. The CDR3 bases are TGTGCCAGCAGCTTTTGGAGGGACGAGGAGACCCAGTACTTC. This chain joins TRBV7-9 and TRBJ2-5; D perhaps matches TRBD2 (6 bases). This CDR3 has 14 amino acids. Per the germline V gene, CDR1 is SEHNR and CDR2 is FQNEAQ (reference sequence). Trimming took 3 bases from V and 5 from J, leaving 13 bases between them.